One sample yielded the 10 T cell receptor beta chains listed below, sequenced in a study of T-cell reconstitution after alpha-beta-depleted transplantation in children. Unique molecular identifiers were built into the TCRbeta library. Each CDR3 protein gets one entry after TCRdb re-called the PCR reads with MiXCR. The sample has hundreds of thousands of distinct CDR3 sequences; approximately 15% are singletons. The sequencing used PBMCs, mostly from graft donor cells, collected 360 days after TCRalphabeta/CD19-depleted stem cell transplant. Receptors originate from a male patient between 10 and 17 years old who had a stem cell transplant for acute lymphoblastic leukemia, so the T cells may come from the graft donor.

V gene TRBV24-1 combines with J gene TRBJ2-3; the match to TRBD2 covers 11 bases. Germline V gene sequence: CDR1 KGHDR, CDR2 SFDVKD. The CDR3 covers 17 residues. J gave up 0 bases and V 4 bases, and 5 bases lay outside the gene matches. CDR3 region: CATSDRTSGPSTDTQYF. CDR3 bases: TGTGCCACCAGTGACCGGACTAGCGGGCCTAGCACAGATACGCAGTATTTT.

The genes are TRBV20-1 and TRBJ1-1; TRBD1 aligns across 8 bases. V lost 6 bases, J lost 4 bases, and 10 bases stayed unmatched. This CDR3 has 14 amino acids. Germline CDR1 is DFQATT and CDR2 is SNEGSKA (reference sequence). The CDR3 protein is CSAPRQGALTEAFF. CDR3 DNA: TGCAGTGCCCCGAGGCAGGGGGCTCTCACTGAAGCTTTCTTT.

This clonotype was recorded many times. The chain has TRBV11-2 and TRBJ2-1; the D gene is possibly TRBD2 (6 bases). Germline CDR1 reads SGHAT; CDR2 reads FQNNGV. V shed 5 bases and J shed 2 bases, with 13 bases lying between them. There are 15 residues in the CDR3. The chain's CDR3 is CASSLRRAAYNEQFF. The CDR3 DNA follows: TGTGCCAGCAGCCTCCGGAGGGCCGCCTACAATGAGCAGTTCTTC.

CDR3 residues: CASSLGAGWQTLEQFF. The CDR3, as DNA: TGTGCCAGCAGCTTAGGGGCCGGGTGGCAGACCCTAGAGCAGTTCTTC. V is TRBV7-2 and J is TRBJ2-1, with D uncertain. CDR3 length: 16 amino acids. CDR1 and CDR2 (germline): SGHTA, FQGNSA. V lost 1 base and J lost 10, with 20 bases in between.

V and J are TRBV10-2 and TRBJ2-7, with 9 bases fitting TRBD1. CDR1 and CDR2 from the germline V gene are WSHSY and SAAADI. The CDR3 contains 14 residues. Germline trimming cut 6 bases from V and 2 bases from J; bases unmatched to any gene: 5. The CDR3 region is CASRGRDRAYEQYF. Written as DNA, the CDR3 is TGCGCCAGCAGAGGTCGGGACAGGGCCTACGAGCAGTACTTC.

This clonotype was detected many times. The genes are TRBV15 and TRBJ2-3, with D possibly TRBD1 on 5 matching bases. The V gene's germline CDR1 is LNHNV and CDR2 YYDKDF (reference sequence). The length of the CDR3 is 12 residues. V was shortened by 4 bases and J by 5 bases, with 7 bases between the two germline ends. The CDR3 DNA is TGTGCCACCAGCAAGGGGCTAGATACGCAGTATTTT. Its translation is CATSKGLDTQYF.

The J gene is TRBJ2-3, the V gene TRBV7-9, with D unclear. Germline lookup yields CDR1 SEHNR and CDR2 FQNEAQ (reference sequence). The V gene lost 1 base and the J gene lost 0 bases, with 8 bases spanning the gap. The CDR3 consists of 15 residues. The CDR3 loop is CASSLGWQSTDTQYF. Written as DNA, the CDR3 is TGTGCCAGCAGCTTAGGTTGGCAGAGCACAGATACGCAGTATTTT.

The gene calls are TRBV29-1 and TRBJ1-1; 8 bases are shared with TRBD1. The germline gives CDR1 SQVTM, CDR2 ANQGSEA. This CDR3 contains 14 residues. Germline trimming cut 1 base from V and 11 bases from J; bases unmatched to any gene: 12. CDR3 residues: CSVEGRQGPLGAFF. For the CDR3, the DNA is TGCAGCGTTGAAGGCAGACAGGGGCCTTTGGGGGCTTTCTTT.

In this sample, this clonotype turned up a few times. The DNA of the CDR3 is TGTGCCAGCAGCTTAGCGGGCGGGAGGGCCATAGATGAGCAGTTCTTC. It specifies CASSLAGGRAIDEQFF. This chain links TRBV7-9 with TRBJ2-1, with 9 bases fitting TRBD2. This CDR3 contains 16 residues. Germline CDR1 reads SEHNR; CDR2 reads FQNEAQ (reference sequence). Losses at the gene ends were 0 bases for V and 8 bases for J; bases not matched to a gene: 8.

CDR3 nucleotide sequence: TGTGCCTGGCGCTCTGGAAACACCATATATTTT. It translates to CAWRSGNTIYF. The V gene is TRBV30, the J gene TRBJ1-3; D uncertain. The CDR3 sequence is 11 residues long. V lost 5 bases and J lost 0, with 2 bases in between. Germline values: CDR1 GTSNPN, CDR2 SVGIG (reference sequence).